This T cell receptor beta chain was recovered during a study of CD8+ T cells in alopecia areata. Documented treatment: oral pan-JAK inhibitor, 5-10 mg twice daily. Sequencing relied on a cDNA template that was reverse transcribed from extracted RNA. Sequenced by immunoSEQ multiplex PCR; TCRdb stores in-frame clones only, minus some. In the table there are approximately 180,000 clones, 40% to 65% of which are singletons. V gave up 4 bases and J gave up 1 base; unmatched junction bases: 12. The V gene's germline CDR1 is SGHNT and CDR2 YENEEA. CDR3 size: 17 residues. General observations from the study: While tofacitinib was given, many expanded lesional clones persisted in scalp and blood. Within the top 100, expanded CD8+ clones significantly decreased with tofacitinib, as did scalp clonality.

In regard to this clone: Antigen unknown.

The specimen was CD8+ T cells sorted from blood, collected at week 24, from a patient treated with tofacitinib. This chain links TRBV11-3 with TRBJ1-2, with TRBD1 identical over 7 bases. This TCR was sampled from a human donor with alopecia areata. The CDR3 here is CASSSRTRQGDNYGYTF. CDR3 nucleotide sequence: TGTGCCAGCAGCTCCAGGACCAGGCAGGGGGATAACTATGGCTACACCTTC.